Listed below are T cell receptor beta chains from one sample, sequenced in a study of cytomegalovirus exposure and HLA in healthy donors. Clones were read by immunoSEQ multiplex PCR, and TCRdb kept only the in-frame ones, dropping some. Seen here are under 200,000 clones, 75% to 80% observed once, and the top ten hold less than 15%. Sequencing was performed on PBMCs. The receptor set was obtained from a woman aged 30 to 39 in good health and CMV-seropositive. Each CDR3 is given without its conserved first and last residue. A D gene is named only where the DNA matches it firmly.

>TRBD2|TRBV7-8|TRBJ2-1
ASSALAGVRDEQF
>-|TRBV5-5|TRBJ1-2
ASSLATTYGYT
>TRBD1|TRBV5-1|TRBJ2-2
ASSLWGTGDDTGELF
>-|TRBV28|TRBJ1-2
ATTRFREDYGYT
>TRBD2|TRBV18|TRBJ2-2
ASSPGTRNTGELF
>TRBD1|TRBV6-4|TRBJ2-7
ASSVWTGYEQY
>-|TRBV7-9|TRBJ2-1
ASSLGDSSYNEQF
>TRBD2|TRBV9|TRBJ2-7
ASSVGASGVTYEQY
>TRBD1|TRBV23-1|TRBJ2-5
ASTIDRGKETQY
>TRBD1|TRBV5-1|TRBJ2-1
ASSLDGGTGGYEQF
>-|TRBV19|TRBJ2-7
ASRGLKDYEQY
>-|TRBV28|TRBJ1-2
ASSRRWASDYGYT
>-|TRBV19|TRBJ1-5
ASSIAEEGQPQH
>-|TRBV4-3|TRBJ2-2
ASSQDRTGELF
>TRBD1|TRBV5-6|TRBJ1-2
ASSYSGTGEGVYGYT
>-|TRBV6-1|TRBJ1-6
ASTPGFAGGSPLH
>TRBD1|TRBV19|TRBJ1-1
ASSGTVNTEAF
>-|TRBV6-1|TRBJ2-1
ASNPAARNEQF
>-|TRBV25-1|TRBJ2-1
ASSDPGQGTYNEQF
>-|TRBV13|TRBJ2-5
ASSHSGAQETQY
>TRBD1|TRBV7-2|TRBJ2-5
ASSQGTGKETQY
>TRBD1|TRBV29-1|TRBJ1-2
SVTGTGGLPNYGYT
>-|TRBV29-1|TRBJ2-1
SVDGVRYNEQF